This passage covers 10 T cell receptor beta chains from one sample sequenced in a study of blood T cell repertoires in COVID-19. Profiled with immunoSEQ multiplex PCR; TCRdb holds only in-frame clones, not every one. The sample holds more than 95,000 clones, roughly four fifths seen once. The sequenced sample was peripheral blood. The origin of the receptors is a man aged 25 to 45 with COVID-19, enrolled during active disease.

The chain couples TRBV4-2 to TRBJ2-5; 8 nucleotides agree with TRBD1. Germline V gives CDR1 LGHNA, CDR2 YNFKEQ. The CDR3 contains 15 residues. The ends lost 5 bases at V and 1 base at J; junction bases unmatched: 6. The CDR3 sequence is CASSGGTGGQETQYF. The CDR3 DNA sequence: TGTGCCAGCAGCGGGGGAACAGGGGGCCAAGAGACCCAGTACTTC.

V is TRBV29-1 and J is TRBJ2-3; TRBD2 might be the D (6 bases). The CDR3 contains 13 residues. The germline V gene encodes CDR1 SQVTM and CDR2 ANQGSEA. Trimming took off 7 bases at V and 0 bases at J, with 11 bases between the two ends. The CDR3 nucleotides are TGCAGCGGGGAGGACTCTAGCACAGATACGCAGTATTTT. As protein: CSGEDSSTDTQYF.

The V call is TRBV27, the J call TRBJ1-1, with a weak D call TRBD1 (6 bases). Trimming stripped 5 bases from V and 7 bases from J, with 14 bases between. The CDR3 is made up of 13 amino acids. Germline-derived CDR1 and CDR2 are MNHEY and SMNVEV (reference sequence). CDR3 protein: CASSIRRGGEAFF. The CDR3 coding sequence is TGTGCCAGCAGTATCCGCAGGGGTGGTGAAGCTTTCTTT.

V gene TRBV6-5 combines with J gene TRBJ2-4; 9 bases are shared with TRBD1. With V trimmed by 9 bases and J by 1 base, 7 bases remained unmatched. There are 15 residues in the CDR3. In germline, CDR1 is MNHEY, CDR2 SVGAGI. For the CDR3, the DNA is TGTGCCAGTTCTCGACAGGGGGTGGCCAAAAACATTCAGTACTTC. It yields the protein CASSRQGVAKNIQYF.

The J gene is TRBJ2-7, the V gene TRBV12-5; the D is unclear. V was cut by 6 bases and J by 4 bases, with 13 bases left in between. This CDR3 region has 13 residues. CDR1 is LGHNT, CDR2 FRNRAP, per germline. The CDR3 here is CASGPAQMYEQYF. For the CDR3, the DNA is TGTGCTAGTGGACCCGCACAGATGTACGAGCAGTACTTC.

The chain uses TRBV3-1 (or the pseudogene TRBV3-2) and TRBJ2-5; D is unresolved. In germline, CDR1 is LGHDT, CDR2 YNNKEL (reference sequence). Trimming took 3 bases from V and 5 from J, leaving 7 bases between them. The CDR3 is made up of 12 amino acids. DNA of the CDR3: TGTGCCAGCAGCCAGGGCCCGGAGACCCAGTACTTC. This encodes CASSQGPETQYF.

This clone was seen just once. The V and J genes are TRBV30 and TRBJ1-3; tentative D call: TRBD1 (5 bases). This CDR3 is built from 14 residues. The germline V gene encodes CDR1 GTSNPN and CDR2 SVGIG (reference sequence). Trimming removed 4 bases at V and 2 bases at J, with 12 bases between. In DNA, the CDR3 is TGTGCCTGGAAAAGAGACAGTGCTGGAAACACCATATATTTT. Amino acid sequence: CAWKRDSAGNTIYF.

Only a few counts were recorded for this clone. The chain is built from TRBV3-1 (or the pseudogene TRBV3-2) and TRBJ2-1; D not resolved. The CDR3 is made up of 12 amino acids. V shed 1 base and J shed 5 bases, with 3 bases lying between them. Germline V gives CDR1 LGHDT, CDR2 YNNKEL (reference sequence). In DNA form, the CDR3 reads TGTGCCAGCAGCCAAGTTAACAATGAGCAGTTCTTC. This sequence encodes CASSQVNNEQFF.

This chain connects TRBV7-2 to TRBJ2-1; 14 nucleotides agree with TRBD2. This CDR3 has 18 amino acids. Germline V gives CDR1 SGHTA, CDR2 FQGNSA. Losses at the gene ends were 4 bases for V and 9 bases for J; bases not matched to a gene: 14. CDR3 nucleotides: TGTGCCAGCAGCTCCCGGACTAGCGGGGGGCTCAGAGCAATTGAGCAGTTCTTC. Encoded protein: CASSSRTSGGLRAIEQFF.

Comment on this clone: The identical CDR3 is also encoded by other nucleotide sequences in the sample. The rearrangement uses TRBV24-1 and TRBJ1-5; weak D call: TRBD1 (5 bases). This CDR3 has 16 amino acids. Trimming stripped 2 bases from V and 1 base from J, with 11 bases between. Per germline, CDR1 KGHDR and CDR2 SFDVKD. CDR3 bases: TGTGCCACCAGTGATTCCCAGGGAGGAAGCAATCAGCCCCAGCATTTT. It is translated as CATSDSQGGSNQPQHF.